The present TCR beta chain was sequenced within a study of cytomegalovirus exposure and HLA in healthy donors. The PCR had 60 Vbeta and 13 Jbeta primers. As handled by the study authors: Tens of millions of unique TCR beta chains, some 10 million of them shared, were counted by a later analysis. Clones were sequenced by immunoSEQ multiplex PCR, and TCRdb holds only the in-frame ones, with some missing. D and trimming were read from the DNA, whereas the V and J calls and clone size are those reported in that table. The profile shows around 130,000 clones, roughly four fifths of them singletons. Germline V gene data show CDR1 as MGHRA and CDR2 as YSYEKL. The CDR3 spans 14 residues. V lost 2 bases to trimming and J lost 7 bases; unmatched junction nucleotides: 5.

The gene calls are TRBV4-1 and TRBJ1-1; 9 nucleotides line up with TRBD1. This clonotype was sampled from a girl aged 2-10 years in good health and CMV-seronegative. The specimen was PBMCs. The CDR3 DNA is TGCGCCAGCAGCCAAAAAGGACAGGGGATTGAAGCTTTCTTT. It encodes CASSQKGQGIEAFF.